What follows is one TCR beta chain and its context. Its antigen is as yet unknown. Sequencing used immunoSEQ multiplex PCR; TCRdb keeps in-frame clones, though not all of them. The sample lists about 40,000 clones, around 77% occurring once. Germline CDR1 reads LGHDT; CDR2 reads YNNKEL (reference sequence). This CDR3 is built from 13 residues. Trimming took off 0 bases at V and 6 bases at J, with 9 bases between the two ends. This specimen comes from a study of CD4 T cells in relation to SARS-CoV-2 and coronaviruses. On the study more broadly: PBMCs were cultured with antigen for roughly 11 days before TCR beta sequencing. Patient ages ranged from roughly 20 to 72, median 38. Overall study findings and caveats: According to naive versus memory sequencing, detected responses are memory recall, not newly primed.

This receptor was taken from an adult with COVID-19. This sequence joins TRBV3-1 (or the pseudogene TRBV3-2) and TRBJ2-7; TRBD2 might be the D (6 bases). The sequenced sample consisted of memory CD4+ T cells from PBMCs, cultured in vitro. This chain's CDR3 is CASSQDRGFEQYF. CDR3 sequence (DNA): TGTGCCAGCAGCCAAGACCGGGGGTTCGAGCAGTACTTC.